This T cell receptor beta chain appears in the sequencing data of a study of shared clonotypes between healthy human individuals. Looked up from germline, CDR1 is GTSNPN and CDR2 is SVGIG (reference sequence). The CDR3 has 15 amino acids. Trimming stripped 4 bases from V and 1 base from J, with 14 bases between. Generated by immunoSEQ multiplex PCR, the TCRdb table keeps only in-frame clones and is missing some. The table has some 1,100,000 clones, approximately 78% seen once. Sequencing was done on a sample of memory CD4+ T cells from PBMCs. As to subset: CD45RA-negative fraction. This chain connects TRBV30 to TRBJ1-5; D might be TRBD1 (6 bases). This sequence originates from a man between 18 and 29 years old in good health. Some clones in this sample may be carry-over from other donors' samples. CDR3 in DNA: TGTGCCTGGAACCCGGGGGGGGCAAGCAATCAGCCCCAGCATTTT. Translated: CAWNPGGASNQPQHF.